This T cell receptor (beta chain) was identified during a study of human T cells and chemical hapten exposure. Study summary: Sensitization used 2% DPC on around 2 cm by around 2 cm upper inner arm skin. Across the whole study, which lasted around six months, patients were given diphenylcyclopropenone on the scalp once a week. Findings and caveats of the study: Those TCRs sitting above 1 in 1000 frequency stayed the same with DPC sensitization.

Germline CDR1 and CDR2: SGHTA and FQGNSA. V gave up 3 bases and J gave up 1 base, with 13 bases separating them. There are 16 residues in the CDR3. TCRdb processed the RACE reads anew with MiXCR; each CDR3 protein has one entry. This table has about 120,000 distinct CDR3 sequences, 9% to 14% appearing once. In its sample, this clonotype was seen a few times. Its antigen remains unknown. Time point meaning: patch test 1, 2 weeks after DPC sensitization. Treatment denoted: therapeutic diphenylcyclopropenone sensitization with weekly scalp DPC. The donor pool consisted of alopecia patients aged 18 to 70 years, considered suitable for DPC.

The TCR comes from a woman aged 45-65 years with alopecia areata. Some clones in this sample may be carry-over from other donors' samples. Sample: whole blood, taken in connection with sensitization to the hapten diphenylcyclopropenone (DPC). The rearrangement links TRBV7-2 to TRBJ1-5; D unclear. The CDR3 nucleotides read TGTGCCAGCAGCTTGGTCGGCAGTAGAAGCAATCAGCCCCAGCATTTT. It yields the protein CASSLVGSRSNQPQHF.